This paragraph covers one T cell receptor beta chain sequence. The CDR3 sequence is 15 residues long. The germline gives CDR1 ENHRY, CDR2 SYGVKD. The cDNA for TCR beta came from 5'RACE template switching with UMIs. Reprocessing the 5' RACE reads, TCRdb reports a single entry for every CDR3 protein and omits DNA. The repertoire shows some 500,000 distinct CDR3 sequences; the top ten hold 1.4%. The data derive from a study of T cells expressing NK-cell markers. Study-wide context: Sorted CD3+CD56+NKG2C+, CD3+CD56+NKG2C- and CD3+CD56-NKG2C+ T-cell subsets were beta-chain profiled.

Sequencing was performed on blood T cells: a sorted CD56 or NKG2C T cell subset, CD4+ or CD8+ T cells, or bulk PBMC T cells (not recorded which). This clonotype was sampled from a woman in her forties or fifties in good health. The chain is built from TRBV10-3 and TRBJ2-3; there is no DNA to check the TCRdb D call of TRBD2. The CDR3 is CAIKRGSGSTDTQYF.